This T cell receptor (beta chain) was recovered during a study of blood T cell repertoires in COVID-19. V shed 5 bases and J 7 bases; nucleotides not matched to a gene: 7. The V gene's germline CDR1 is MDHEN and CDR2 SYDVKM. The CDR3 sequence is 13 residues long. The data were produced by immunoSEQ multiplex PCR, yet TCRdb's version contains in-frame clones alone and is incomplete. This sample has roughly 250,000 clones, with about 82% found just once. This clone was found once. Participants reported their clinical history, and cohort assignment relied on those reports. The receptor was derived from a woman aged 45 to 65 who had recovered from COVID-19. The sample comprised PBMCs or T cells enriched from blood (not recorded which). The J gene is TRBJ1-2, the V gene TRBV28, with TRBD1 matching over 7 bases. In DNA form, the CDR3 reads TGTGCCAGCAGTACGCGGACAGGCTCTGGCTACACCTTC. Amino acids: CASSTRTGSGYTF.